Detailed here is one T cell receptor beta chain. TCRdb reprocessed the 5' RACE reads with MiXCR, giving one entry per CDR3 protein. The sample consists of about 92,000 distinct CDR3 sequences, approximately 12% of them appearing once. This sample is part of a study of spatial heterogeneity in lung cancer. Time point noted: sample taken at primary tumor resection. Sequences were derived from PBMCs, sampled at surgery. The source is a male donor with early-stage non-small cell lung cancer.

CDR3 sequence: CASSLVKNTEAFF. DNA for the CDR3: TGCGCCAGCAGCTTGGTCAAGAACACTGAAGCTTTCTTT. The V and J genes are TRBV5-1 and TRBJ1-1; no reliable D call. V was trimmed by 0 bases and J by 1 base, leaving 4 bases between them. Germline V gene data show CDR1 as SGHRS and CDR2 as YFSETQ. This CDR3 is 13 amino acids long.